This T cell receptor beta chain stems from a study of blood T cells in healthy people across ages. Per sample, no less than 6 micrograms of total RNA were extracted. Trimming removed 0 bases from V and 0 bases from J, with 11 bases in between. CDR1 MNHEY and CDR2 SVGAGI come from the germline V gene. CDR3 length: 16 residues. Alongside a J-beta primer mix, a sample-barcoded 5' primer served in a second PCR lasting about 6 to 12 cycles. TCRdb reprocessed the 5' RACE reads via MiXCR and lists one record per CDR3 protein. Of roughly 500,000 distinct CDR3 sequences in the sample, 24% are singletons; the top ten hold roughly 10%. The sample also formed part of further work on T cells of mothers and their children. As that report states: Unrelated mother-child pairs always had slightly, but never significantly, lower normalized overlap than related pairs.

J is TRBJ1-1 and V is TRBV6-5, with D unresolved. The TCR originated in a boy aged 10-17 years in good health. The sample was blood. The CDR3 sequence: CASSYSLRVMNTEAFF. As DNA, the CDR3 is TGTGCCAGCAGTTACTCGTTGAGGGTAATGAACACTGAAGCTTTCTTT.